Listed here are 3 T cell receptor beta chains from one sample, sequenced in a study of blood T cells in healthy people across ages. For the second PCR, which ran for roughly 6 to 12 cycles, a sample-barcoded 5' primer and a J-beta primer mix were used. TCRdb passed the 5' RACE reads through MiXCR, listing each CDR3 protein once. The data contain roughly 1,000,000 distinct CDR3 sequences, under 30% of them singletons. These sequences were also reported in another study, on T cells of mothers and their children.

The sequenced sample was blood. Receptor source: a girl aged 2 to 10 in good health.

This clonotype has only a few counts. The chain is built from TRBV20-1 and TRBJ1-4; the match to TRBD1 covers 7 bases. Germline loops: CDR1 DFQATT, CDR2 SNEGSKA (reference sequence). Trimming cost V 3 bases and J 3 bases; bases outside gene matches: 7. The CDR3 extends over 15 amino acids. The CDR3 region has the DNA TGCAGTGCTAGCGAGGCGGGGACAGCTAATGAAAAACTGTTTTTT. Its protein is CSASEAGTANEKLFF.

V and J are TRBV7-6 and TRBJ2-5; 11 nucleotides line up with TRBD2. J was trimmed by 5 bases and V by 4 bases; bases with no gene match: 9. Germline CDR1 SGHVS, CDR2 FNYEAQ. This CDR3 comprises 16 residues. The CDR3 bases are TGTGCCAGCAGCTCCCCTTTGACTAGCGGGGACGAGACCCAGTACTTC. Translating gives CASSSPLTSGDETQYF.

The rearrangement uses TRBV7-9 and TRBJ1-2; D is unclear. Germline V gives CDR1 SEHNR, CDR2 FQNEAQ (reference sequence). Trimming took 5 bases from V and 2 from J, leaving 18 bases between them. The CDR3 has 16 amino acids. In nucleotides, the CDR3 is TGTGCCAGCAGCAGCAAGCCGGAAGAAGAGAACTATGGCTACACCTTC. It translates to CASSSKPEEENYGYTF.